This is a list of T cell receptor beta chains from one sample in a study of blood T cell repertoires in COVID-19. TCRdb keeps only in-frame clones here, not all; method: immunoSEQ multiplex PCR. This table has under 100,000 clones, about 85% appearing once. Material: peripheral blood. These receptors all stem from a woman aged 80 or over with COVID-19, enrolled during active disease. Each CDR3 is given with its conserved first and last residue. Fields, in order: D gene, V gene, J gene, clone size, CDR3 DNA, CDR3 protein. D genes are given only for firm matches. The listing skips clone size in some rows; elsewhere it reads once, few, many or a size class.

TRBD1	TRBV10-3	TRBJ2-7	-	TGTGCCATTGGGACAGGGGTTTGGGGCGAGCAGTACTTC	CAIGTGVWGEQYF
TRBD1	TRBV10-3	TRBJ2-7	-	TGTGCCATCAGCTCCGGGACAGGCGGCCGATACGAGCAGTACTTC	CAISSGTGGRYEQYF
-	TRBV18	TRBJ1-1	-	TGTGCCAGCTCACCACTGGGCCACACTGAAGCTTTCTTT	CASSPLGHTEAFF
-	TRBV7-3	TRBJ2-3	-	TGTGCCAGCAGTTTTTCAGGCCCCACAGATACGCAGTATTTT	CASSFSGPTDTQYF
-	TRBV18	TRBJ2-7	-	TGTGCCAGCTCACCAATGGCGAACAGGGTTGGCGAGCAGTACTTC	CASSPMANRVGEQYF
TRBD2	TRBV5-1	TRBJ2-2	few	TGCGCCAGCAGCACTAGCGGGAGGCACACCGGGGAGCTGTTTTTT	CASSTSGRHTGELFF
-	TRBV9	TRBJ2-5	-	TGTGCCAGCAGCCCCAGATCGACAGGTCAAGAGACCCAGTACTTC	CASSPRSTGQETQYF
-	TRBV6-6	TRBJ1-3	-	TGTGCCAGCAGTTACAAAGCGACCTCTGGAAACACCATATATTTT	CASSYKATSGNTIYF
-	TRBV19	TRBJ2-7	-	TGTGCCAGCGCCTCAGGTACCCACGAGCAGTACTTC	CASASGTHEQYF
-	TRBV11-1	TRBJ2-7	-	TGTGCCAGCAGCTCTACCGGGATATTGGGGTACGAGCAGTACTTC	CASSSTGILGYEQYF
-	TRBV2	TRBJ2-1	-	TGTGCCAGCAGTAAAGGGGTACTAGTCGGTGAGCAGTTCTTC	CASSKGVLVGEQFF
-	TRBV19	TRBJ2-1	-	TGTGCCAGTAGTAGCGTCTGGGCCAATGAGCAGTTCTTC	CASSSVWANEQFF
TRBD1	TRBV12-5	TRBJ2-5	once	TGTGCTAGTGGTACGGGACAGGGGGGAGAGACCCAGTACTTC	CASGTGQGGETQYF
TRBD2	TRBV9	TRBJ2-5	-	TGTGCCAGCAGCGTAGGTAGGACTAGCGGGGGTTTCCAAGAGACCCAGTACTTC	CASSVGRTSGGFQETQYF
TRBD2	TRBV27	TRBJ2-3	-	TGTGCCAGCAGCCCTCCCTGGGGGGGGAGCACAGATACGCAGTATTTT	CASSPPWGGSTDTQYF
-	TRBV6-6	TRBJ1-4	-	TGTGCCGGGAGTGTAGGGCCTACTAATGAAAAACTGTTTTTT	CAGSVGPTNEKLFF
TRBD2	TRBV24-1	TRBJ2-1	-	TGTGCCACCAGGGGCAGCGGGAGCCTCCGGAATGAGCAGTTCTTC	CATRGSGSLRNEQFF
TRBD2	TRBV5-1	TRBJ2-7	-	TGCGCCAGCAGACCCGGGACTAGCGGCTACGAGCAGTACTTC	CASRPGTSGYEQYF
-	TRBV6-6	TRBJ1-5	-	TGTGCCAGCAGTCTCGACAGGTCCATAACTCAGCATTTT	CASSLDRSITQHF
TRBD2	TRBV24-1	TRBJ2-2	-	TGTGCCACCAGTGACGGGACTACTAACACCGGGGAGCTGTTTTTT	CATSDGTTNTGELFF